What follows is one TCR beta chain and its context. Its target is unknown. The data stem from a study of shared clonotypes between healthy human individuals. Study background: The study drew on two women and three men aged 18 to 49 as donors. Notes on the study in general: Compared with clonotypes that all four donors shared, non-shared clonotypes had lower generation probabilities.

Positively selected for CCR7, the CD45RO-negative cells used as naive CD8 cells excluded terminally differentiated effector memory CD45RA+ cells. Adults of Caucasian background living in Nashville, Tennessee made up all donors. Some clones are missing from TCRdb's copy, which holds only in-frame ones; the method was immunoSEQ multiplex PCR. The sample gives about 2,200,000 clones, 85% to 95% of which show up once; 1.5% to 2% is in the top ten. The source of this sequence is a young man in good health. Some clones in this sample may be carry-over from other donors' samples. Sequencing input: naive CD8+ T cells from PBMCs.

For the CDR3, the DNA is TGTGCCAGCAGTTTATTCGGCAATGCCTACGAGCAGTACTTC. Translating it yields CASSLFGNAYEQYF. This sequence joins TRBV27 and TRBJ2-7, with D unclear. V shed 1 base and J shed 2 bases, with 9 bases lying between them. CDR1 and CDR2 (germline): MNHEY, SMNVEV (reference sequence). CDR3 length: 14 residues.